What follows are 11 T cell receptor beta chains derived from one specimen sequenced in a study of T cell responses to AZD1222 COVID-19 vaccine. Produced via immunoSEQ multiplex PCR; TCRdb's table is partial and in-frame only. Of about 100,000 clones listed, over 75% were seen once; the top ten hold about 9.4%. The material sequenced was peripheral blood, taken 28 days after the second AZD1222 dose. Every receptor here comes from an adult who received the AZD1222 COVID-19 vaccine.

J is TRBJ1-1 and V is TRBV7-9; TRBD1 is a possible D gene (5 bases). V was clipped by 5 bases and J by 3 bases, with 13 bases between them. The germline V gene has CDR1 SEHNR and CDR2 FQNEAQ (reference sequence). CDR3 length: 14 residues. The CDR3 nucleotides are TGTGCCAGCAGCCTGGGACTGTCCTACACTGAAGCTTTCTTT. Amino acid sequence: CASSLGLSYTEAFF.

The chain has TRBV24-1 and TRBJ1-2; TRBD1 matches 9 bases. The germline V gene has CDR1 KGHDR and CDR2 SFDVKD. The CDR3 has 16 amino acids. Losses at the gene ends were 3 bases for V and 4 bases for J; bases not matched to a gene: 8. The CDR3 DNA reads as TGTGCCACCAGTGATACCAGGACAGGGGAGATCTATGGCTACACCTTC. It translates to CATSDTRTGEIYGYTF.

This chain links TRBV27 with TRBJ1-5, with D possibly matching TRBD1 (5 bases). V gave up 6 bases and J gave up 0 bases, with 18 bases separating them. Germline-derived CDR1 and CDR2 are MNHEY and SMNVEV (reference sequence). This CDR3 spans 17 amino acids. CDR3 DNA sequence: TGTGCCAGCAGAAAAGGACACGAGGGTTATAGCAATCAGCCCCAGCATTTT. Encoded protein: CASRKGHEGYSNQPQHF.

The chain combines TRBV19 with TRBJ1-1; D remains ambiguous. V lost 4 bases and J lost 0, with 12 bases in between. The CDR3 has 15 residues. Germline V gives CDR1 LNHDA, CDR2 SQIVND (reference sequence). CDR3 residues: CASSTPPGLNTEAFF. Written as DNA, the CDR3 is TGTGCCAGTAGTACCCCCCCCGGACTGAACACTGAAGCTTTCTTT.

This chain's CDR3 is CASSFDRGNTGELFF. CDR3 nucleotides: TGTGCCAGCAGCTTCGACAGGGGTAACACCGGGGAGCTGTTTTTT. This sequence joins TRBV7-2 and TRBJ2-2; 8 positions agree with TRBD1. The CDR3 consists of 15 residues. The J segment lost 2 bases and the V segment lost 3 bases, leaving 2 bases of the junction unmatched. The V gene's germline CDR1 is SGHTA and CDR2 FQGNSA. Variable domain in full (rest from reference TRBV7-2 and TRBJ2-2): GAGVSQSPSNKVTEKGKDVELRCDPISGHTALYWYRQSLGQGLEFLIYFQGNSAPDKSGLPSDRFSAERTGGSVSTLTIQRTQQEDSAVYLCASSFDRGNTGELFFGEGSRLTVL.

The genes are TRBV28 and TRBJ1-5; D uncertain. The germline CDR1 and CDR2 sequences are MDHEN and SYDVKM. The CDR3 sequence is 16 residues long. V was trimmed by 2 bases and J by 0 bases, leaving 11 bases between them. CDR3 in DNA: TGTGCCAGCAGTTTACACAGTCCCAATAGCAATCAGCCCCAGCATTTT. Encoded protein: CASSLHSPNSNQPQHF. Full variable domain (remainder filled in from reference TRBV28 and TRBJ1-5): DVKVTQSSRYLVKRTGEKVFLECVQDMDHENMFWYRQDPGLGLRLIYFSYDVKMKEKGDIPEGYSVSREKKERFSLILESASTNQTSMYLCASSLHSPNSNQPQHFGDGTRLSIL.

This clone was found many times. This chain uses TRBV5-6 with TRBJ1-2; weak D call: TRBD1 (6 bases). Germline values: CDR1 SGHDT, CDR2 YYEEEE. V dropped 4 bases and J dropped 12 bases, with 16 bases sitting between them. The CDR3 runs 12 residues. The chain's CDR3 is CASSTHTGRHTF. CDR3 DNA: TGTGCCAGCAGCACACATACAGGGAGACACACCTTC.

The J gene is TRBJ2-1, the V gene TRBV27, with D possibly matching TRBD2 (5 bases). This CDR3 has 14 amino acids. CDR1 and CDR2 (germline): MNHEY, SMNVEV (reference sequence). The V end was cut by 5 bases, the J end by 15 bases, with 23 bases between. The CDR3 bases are TGTGCCAGCAGTCCCCAAGCGGCCGGAGTCGTATGGTTCTTC. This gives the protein CASSPQAAGVVWFF.

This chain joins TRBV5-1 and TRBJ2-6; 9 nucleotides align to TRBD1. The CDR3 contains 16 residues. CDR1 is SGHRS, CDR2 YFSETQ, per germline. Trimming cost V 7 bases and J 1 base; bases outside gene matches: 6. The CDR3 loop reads CASRPGTGSGANVLTF. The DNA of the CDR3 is TGCGCCAGCCGTCCCGGGACAGGGTCTGGGGCCAACGTCCTGACTTTC.

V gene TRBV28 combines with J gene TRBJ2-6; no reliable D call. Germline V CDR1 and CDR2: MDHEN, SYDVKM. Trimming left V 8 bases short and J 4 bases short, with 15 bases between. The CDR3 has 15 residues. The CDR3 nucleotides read TGTGCCAGCCGAAGGACGTCCCCCGGGGCCAACGTCCTGACTTTC. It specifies CASRRTSPGANVLTF.

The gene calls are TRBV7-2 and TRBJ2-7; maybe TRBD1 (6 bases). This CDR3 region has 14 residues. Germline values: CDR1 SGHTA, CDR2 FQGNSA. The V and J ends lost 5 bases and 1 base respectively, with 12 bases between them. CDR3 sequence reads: CASSPIGQSYEQYF. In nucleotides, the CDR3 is TGTGCCAGCAGCCCAATTGGACAGTCCTACGAGCAGTACTTC.